This T cell receptor beta chain was obtained from a study of T cell changes during pregnancy in multiple sclerosis. The germline V gene has CDR1 MNHEY and CDR2 SMNVEV (reference sequence). The length of the CDR3 is 16 residues. V shed 5 bases and J shed 1 base, with 12 bases lying between them. Produced via immunoSEQ multiplex PCR; TCRdb's table is partial and in-frame only. Altogether about 43,000 clones are present, roughly 88% being singletons, with the ten largest covering approximately 4.7%. The sequence derives from a female donor in good health, enrolled as a control in a pregnancy study. The V gene is TRBV27, the J gene TRBJ2-6; D not certain. The material was peripheral blood, obtained in the second trimester of pregnancy. The CDR3 sequence is CASSTKQDSGANVLTF. The CDR3 DNA sequence: TGTGCCAGCAGTACGAAGCAGGATTCTGGGGCCAACGTCCTGACTTTC.